Each of the 9 T cell receptor beta chains below was sequenced from the same sample in a study of blood T cells in healthy people across ages. A second PCR, run for roughly 7 to 11 cycles, used a sample-barcoded 5' primer plus a J-beta primer mix. One entry per CDR3 protein results from TCRdb running MiXCR on the 5' RACE reads. This sample has some 940,000 distinct CDR3 sequences; roughly 29% occur once, and the top ten carry 10%. The sample also formed part of further work on T cells of mothers and their children.

The specimen was blood. These receptors all stem from a woman aged 40 to 50 in good health.

The V and J genes are TRBV18 and TRBJ1-1; TRBD1 might be the D (6 bases). Germline V gene lookup returns CDR1 KGHSH and CDR2 LQKENI. CDR3 length: 14 residues. Trimming pared 5 bases from V and 4 bases from J, leaving 14 bases between. The CDR3 loop is CASSADSGGTEAFF. The CDR3 DNA follows: TGTGCCAGCTCAGCGGACAGCGGAGGCACTGAAGCTTTCTTT.

This clonotype was detected many times. The chain combines TRBV5-1 with TRBJ2-7; D not certain. CDR1 is SGHRS, CDR2 YFSETQ, per germline. The length of the CDR3 is 13 residues. V lost 1 base and J 6 bases, leaving 11 bases between the germline ends. The chain's CDR3 is CASSLSETGEQYF. The CDR3 region has the DNA TGCGCCAGCAGCTTGTCGGAGACGGGCGAGCAGTACTTC.

The V call is TRBV3-1, the J call TRBJ2-7; no reliable D call. The CDR3 contains 12 residues. Trimming pared 6 bases from V and 6 bases from J, leaving 12 bases between. The V gene's germline CDR1 is LGHDT and CDR2 YNNKEL (reference sequence). CDR3 residues: CASSQPVGEQYF. The CDR3 coding sequence is TGTGCCAGCAGTCAACCAGTGGGCGAGCAGTACTTC.

The V gene is TRBV5-1, the J gene TRBJ2-1, with D perhaps TRBD2 (6 bases). The germline CDR1 and CDR2 sequences are SGHRS and YFSETQ. CDR3 size: 13 residues. V was shortened by 0 bases and J by 9 bases, with 10 bases between the two germline ends. The DNA for the CDR3 is TGCGCCAGCAGCTTGGCCTTGGAGGGTGAGCAGTTCTTC. Translating it yields CASSLALEGEQFF.

There are a few counts of this clonotype. V is TRBV12-3 or TRBV12-4 and J is TRBJ1-6; TRBD1 matches at 9 bases. Trimming removed 6 bases from V and 8 bases from J; junction bases left unmatched: 5. The CDR3 extends over 14 amino acids. The CDR3 loop is CASRRTGEHSPLHF. Here the CDR3 DNA reads TGTGCCAGCAGAAGGACAGGGGAACATTCACCCCTCCACTTT.

Of note for this clonotype: Being one base from a much bigger clone, this may be a read error. This chain uses TRBV29-1 with TRBJ2-4; D unresolved. The CDR3 covers 15 residues. With 5 bases removed from V and 13 bases from J, the gap between germline ends came to 27 bases. Germline CDR1 reads SQVTM; CDR2 reads ANQGSEA. In nucleotides, the CDR3 is TGCAGCGTTAATACTGCCAGCTCTTGGTCCAATGAGCAGTACTTC. This sequence encodes CSVNTASSWSNEQYF.

The V call is TRBV6-2 or TRBV6-3, the J call TRBJ2-1; 8 bases map to TRBD1. This CDR3 contains 16 residues. Germline V gives CDR1 MNHEY, CDR2 SVGEGT. The trim removed 5 bases at V and 5 bases at J, leaving 11 bases unmatched. The CDR3 sequence is CASSRTPGGADNEQFF. In DNA form, the CDR3 reads TGTGCCAGCAGTAGGACCCCAGGGGGCGCGGACAATGAGCAGTTCTTC.

The chain employs TRBV25-1 and TRBJ1-1; 10 bases match TRBD1. Looked up from germline, CDR1 is MGHDK and CDR2 is SYGVNS. CDR3 size: 15 residues. Losses at the gene ends were 7 bases for V and 4 bases for J; bases not matched to a gene: 9. CDR3 amino acids: CASTGRTGGATEAFF. In DNA form, the CDR3 reads TGTGCCAGCACCGGTAGGACAGGGGGGGCCACTGAAGCTTTCTTT.

This clonotype came up a few times. V and J are TRBV4-2 and TRBJ2-7, with D maybe TRBD2 (6 bases). In germline, CDR1 is LGHNA, CDR2 YNFKEQ. The CDR3 loop spans 15 amino acids. The V gene lost 4 bases and the J gene lost 0 bases, with 13 bases spanning the gap. This CDR3 is CASSLRWDFSYEQYF. In DNA, the CDR3 is TGTGCCAGCAGCCTAAGATGGGACTTCTCCTACGAGCAGTACTTC.